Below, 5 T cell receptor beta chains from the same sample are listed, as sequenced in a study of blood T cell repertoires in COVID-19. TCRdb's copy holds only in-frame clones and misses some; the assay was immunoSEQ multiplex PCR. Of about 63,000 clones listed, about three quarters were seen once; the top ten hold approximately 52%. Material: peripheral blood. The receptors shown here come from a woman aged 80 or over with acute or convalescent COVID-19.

CDR3 bases: TGCGCCAGCAGCCCTGGGACAGGGTATGGCTACACCTTC. Residues: CASSPGTGYGYTF. The rearrangement joins TRBV5-1 to TRBJ1-2; 9 bases fit TRBD1. The germline gives CDR1 SGHRS, CDR2 YFSETQ. The CDR3 totals 13 residues. The J segment lost 5 bases and the V segment lost 4 bases, leaving 3 bases of the junction unmatched. Looking up the rest from reference TRBV5-1 and TRBJ1-2 gives the full variable domain: KAGVTQTPRYLIKTRGQQVTLSCSPISGHRSVSWYQQTPGQGLQFLFEYFSETQRNKGNFPGRFSGRQFSNSRSEMNVSTLELGDSALYLCASSPGTGYGYTFGSGTRLTVV.

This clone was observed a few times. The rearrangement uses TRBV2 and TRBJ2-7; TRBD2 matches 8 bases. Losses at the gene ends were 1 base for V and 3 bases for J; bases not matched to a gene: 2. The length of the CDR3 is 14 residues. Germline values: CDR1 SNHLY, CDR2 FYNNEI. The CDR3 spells CASSEDGRGYEQYF. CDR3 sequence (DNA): TGTGCCAGCAGTGAAGACGGGAGGGGCTACGAGCAGTACTTC.

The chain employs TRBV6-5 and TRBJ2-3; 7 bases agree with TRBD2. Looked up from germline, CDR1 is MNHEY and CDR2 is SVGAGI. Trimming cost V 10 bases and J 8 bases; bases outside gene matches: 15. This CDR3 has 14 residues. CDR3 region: CANPAGRELSTQYF. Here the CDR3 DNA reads TGTGCCAACCCGGCCGGGCGGGAGCTGAGTACGCAGTATTTT.

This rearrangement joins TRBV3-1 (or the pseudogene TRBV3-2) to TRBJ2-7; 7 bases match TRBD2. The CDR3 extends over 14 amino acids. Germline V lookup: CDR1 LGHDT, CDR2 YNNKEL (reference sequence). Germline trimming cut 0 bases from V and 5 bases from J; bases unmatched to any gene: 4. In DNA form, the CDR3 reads TGTGCCAGCAGCCAAGAGGGGGGGTCAGACGAGCAGTACTTC. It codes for CASSQEGGSDEQYF.

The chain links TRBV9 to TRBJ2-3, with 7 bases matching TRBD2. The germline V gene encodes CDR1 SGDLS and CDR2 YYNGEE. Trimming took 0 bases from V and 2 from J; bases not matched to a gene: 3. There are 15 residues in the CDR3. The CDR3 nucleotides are TGTGCCAGCAGCGTAGCGGGAGGAAACACAGATACGCAGTATTTT. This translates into CASSVAGGNTDTQYF.